This T cell receptor (beta chain) was found in a study of blood T cells in healthy people across ages. This clonotype was detected ten times or more. Together with a sample-barcoded 5' primer, a J-beta primer mix was included in a second PCR lasting roughly 6 to 12 cycles. TCRdb independently ran MiXCR on the 5' RACE reads; one entry per CDR3 protein. The table lists some 1.8 million distinct CDR3 sequences, roughly two fifths of them singletons. There are 13 residues in the CDR3. The germline CDR1 and CDR2 sequences are SQVTM and ANQGSEA. V was shortened by 6 bases and J by 0 bases, with 12 bases between the two germline ends.

V is TRBV29-1 and J is TRBJ2-7; D is unclear. The sample comprised blood. This TCR was sampled from a human donor in good health. CDR3 protein: CSVRSASSYEQYF. CDR3 in DNA: TGCAGCGTCAGATCAGCCAGCTCCTACGAGCAGTACTTC.